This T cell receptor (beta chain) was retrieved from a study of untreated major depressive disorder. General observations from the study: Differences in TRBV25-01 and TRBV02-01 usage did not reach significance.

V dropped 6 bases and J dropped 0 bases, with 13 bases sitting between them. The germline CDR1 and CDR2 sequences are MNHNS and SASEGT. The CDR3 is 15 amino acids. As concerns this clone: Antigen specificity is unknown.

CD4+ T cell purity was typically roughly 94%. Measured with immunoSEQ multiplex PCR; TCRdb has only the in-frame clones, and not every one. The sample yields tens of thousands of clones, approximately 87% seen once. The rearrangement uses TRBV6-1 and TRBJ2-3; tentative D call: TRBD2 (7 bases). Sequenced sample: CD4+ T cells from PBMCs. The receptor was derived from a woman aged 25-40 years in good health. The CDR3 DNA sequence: TGTGCCAGCAGGAGGGGGGGCGCCAGCACAGATACGCAGTATTTT. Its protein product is CASRRGGASTDTQYF.